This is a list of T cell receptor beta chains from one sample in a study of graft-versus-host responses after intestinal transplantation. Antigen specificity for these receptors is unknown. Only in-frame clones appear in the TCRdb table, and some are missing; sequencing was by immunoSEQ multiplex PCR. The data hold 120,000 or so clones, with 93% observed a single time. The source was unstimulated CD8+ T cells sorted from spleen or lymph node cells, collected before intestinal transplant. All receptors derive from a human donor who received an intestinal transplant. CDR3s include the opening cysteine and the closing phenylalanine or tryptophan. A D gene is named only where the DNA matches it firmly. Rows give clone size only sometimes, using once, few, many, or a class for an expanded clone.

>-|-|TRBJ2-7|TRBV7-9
TGTGCCAGCAACGAGGGAGAGGACGAGCAGTACTTC
CASNEGEDEQYF
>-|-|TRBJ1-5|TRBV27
TGTGCCACCGGCATCGGGGCGTTAGGTCAGCCCCAGCATTTT
CATGIGALGQPQHF
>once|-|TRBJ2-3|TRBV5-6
TGTGCCAGCAGCCAGGAGGGAACAGATACGCAGTATTTT
CASSQEGTDTQYF
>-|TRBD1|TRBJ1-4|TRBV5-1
TGCGCCAGCAGCCAGGGACAGGGAGAGGAAAAACTGTTTTTT
CASSQGQGEEKLFF
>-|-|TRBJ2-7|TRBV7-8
TGTGCCAGCAGCTTATACATGGTATCATACGAGCAGTACTTC
CASSLYMVSYEQYF
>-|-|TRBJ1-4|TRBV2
TGTGCCAGCAGGGGGGGAGGGCACGAAAAACTGTTTTTT
CASRGGGHEKLFF
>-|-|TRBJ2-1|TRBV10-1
TGCGCCAGCAGTGTTGGGCCTAACAATGAGCAGTTCTTC
CASSVGPNNEQFF
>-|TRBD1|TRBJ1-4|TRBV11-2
TGTGCCAGCAGCTTAGGTGCAGGGGGGGAAAAACTGTTTTTT
CASSLGAGGEKLFF
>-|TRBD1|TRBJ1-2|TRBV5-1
TGCGCCAGCAGCTTAACGGCAGGGGGTTCTAACTATGGCTACACCTTC
CASSLTAGGSNYGYTF
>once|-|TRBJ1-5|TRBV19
TGTGCCAGTAGTATTTTCAATCAGCCCCAGCATTTT
CASSIFNQPQHF
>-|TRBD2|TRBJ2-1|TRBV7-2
TGTGCCAGCAGCGTTAGCGGGGGTAATGAGCAGTTCTTC
CASSVSGGNEQFF
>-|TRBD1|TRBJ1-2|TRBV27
TGTGCCAGCAGTTCCCGACAGGGTTCCCTTTATGGCTACACCTTC
CASSSRQGSLYGYTF
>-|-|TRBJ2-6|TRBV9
TGTGCCAGCAGCCACTCTGGGGCCAACGTCCTGACTTTC
CASSHSGANVLTF
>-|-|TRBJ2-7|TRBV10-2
TGCGCCCGCTGGACGGCCTACGAGCAGTACTTC
CARWTAYEQYF
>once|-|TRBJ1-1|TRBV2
TGTGCCAGCAGTCCCAATCGTGGGCAGCAGAACACTGAAGCTTTCTTT
CASSPNRGQQNTEAFF
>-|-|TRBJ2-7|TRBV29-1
TGCAGCTCAGGGGACGGGGTCGAGCAGTACTTC
CSSGDGVEQYF
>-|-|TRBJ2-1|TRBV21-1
TGTGCCAGCAGTCCCAAGGTGAAGGCAAGGTACAATGAGCAGTTCTTC
CASSPKVKARYNEQFF
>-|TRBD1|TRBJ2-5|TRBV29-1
TGCAGCGTTGGGACAGGATTTCAAGAGACCCAGTACTTC
CSVGTGFQETQYF
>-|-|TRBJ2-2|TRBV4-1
TGCGCCAGCAGCCAAGCCAGCACCGGGGAGCTGTTTTTT
CASSQASTGELFF
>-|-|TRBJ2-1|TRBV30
TGTGCCTGGAGTACCGGGAACTACAATGAGCAGTTCTTC
CAWSTGNYNEQFF
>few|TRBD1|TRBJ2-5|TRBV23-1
TGCGCCAGCACCAGGGCCCCCGGGACAGGGGGGCGAGAGACCCAGTACTTC
CASTRAPGTGGRETQYF
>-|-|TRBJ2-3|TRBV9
TGTGCCAGCAGCGCCCCCGCGGCAGATACGCAGTATTTT
CASSAPAADTQYF
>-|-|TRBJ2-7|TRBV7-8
TGTGCCAGCAGCCGAATTGGGGACCTTACATCCTACGAGCAGTACTTC
CASSRIGDLTSYEQYF
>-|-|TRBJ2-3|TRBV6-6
TGTGCCAGCAGTACTAGTTTAAGTACAGATACGCAGTATTTT
CASSTSLSTDTQYF
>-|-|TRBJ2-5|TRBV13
TGTGCCAGCAGCTTAGCCCACCAAGAGACCCAGTACTTC
CASSLAHQETQYF
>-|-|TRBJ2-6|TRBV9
TGTGCCAGCGCAGCGTCTTTGGTGTCGTCGGCCTCTGGGGCCAACGTCCTGACTTTC
CASAASLVSSASGANVLTF
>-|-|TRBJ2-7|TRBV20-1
TGCAGTGCCCTGGAGGGGAACGAGCAGTACTTC
CSALEGNEQYF
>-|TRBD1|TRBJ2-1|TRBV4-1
TGCGCCAGCAGCCAAGAATCGGGGACAGGCCACAATGAGCAGTTCTTC
CASSQESGTGHNEQFF
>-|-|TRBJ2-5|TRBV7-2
TGTGCCAGCCCCTCAGGAGGAGAGACCCAGTACTTC
CASPSGGETQYF
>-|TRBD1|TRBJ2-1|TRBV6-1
TGTGCCAGCAGTGCGGGACAGAGCCTCAATGAGCAGTTCTTC
CASSAGQSLNEQFF
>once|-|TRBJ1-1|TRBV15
TGTGCCACCAGCAGTGTACGGGGACGGGCTTTCTTT
CATSSVRGRAFF
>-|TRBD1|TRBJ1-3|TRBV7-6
TGTGCCAGCAGCGCCAATACGGGACAGGGGAACACCATATATTTT
CASSANTGQGNTIYF
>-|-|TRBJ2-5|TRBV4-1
TGCGCCAGCAGCCAAGGCGACCATTCAGAGACCCAGTACTTC
CASSQGDHSETQYF
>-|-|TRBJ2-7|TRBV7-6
TGTGCCAGCAGCCCCAACCCCTACGAGCAGTACTTC
CASSPNPYEQYF
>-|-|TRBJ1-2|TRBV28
TGTGCCAGCACCCCATGGGGCGGGGGACCCATGGGTGGCTACACCTTC
CASTPWGGGPMGGYTF
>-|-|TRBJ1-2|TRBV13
TGTGCCAGCAGCCCAGACGGGGAGGGTGACTATGGCTACACCTTC
CASSPDGEGDYGYTF
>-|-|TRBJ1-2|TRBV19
TGTGCCAGCAAGGACCGCCGGGGCTGGTATGGCTACACCTTC
CASKDRRGWYGYTF
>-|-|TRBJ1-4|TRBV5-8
TGTGCCAGCAGCTTGGCACATTATGTGGAAGCAACTAATGAAAAACTGTTTTTT
CASSLAHYVEATNEKLFF
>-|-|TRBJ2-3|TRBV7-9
TGTGCCAGCAGCCCGGGACTCACAGATACGCAGTATTTT
CASSPGLTDTQYF
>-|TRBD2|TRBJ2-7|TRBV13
TGTGCCAGCAGCTTAGAGGCCAGCGGGGGCCACTCCTACGAGCAGTACTTC
CASSLEASGGHSYEQYF
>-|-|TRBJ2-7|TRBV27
TGTGCCAGCGGAGTTACCTCATCCTACGAGCAGTACTTC
CASGVTSSYEQYF
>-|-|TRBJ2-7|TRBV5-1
TGCGCCAGCAACAACGGATACTACGAGCAGTACTTC
CASNNGYYEQYF
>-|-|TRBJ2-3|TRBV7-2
TGTGCCAGCCGACAAGTAACTAGCACAGATACGCAGTATTTT
CASRQVTSTDTQYF
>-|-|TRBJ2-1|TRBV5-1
TGCGCCAGCAGCTTGGTTAGCAGTTACAATGAGCAGTTCTTC
CASSLVSSYNEQFF
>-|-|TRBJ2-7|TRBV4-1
TGCGCCAGCAGCCAGACAGAGGCCTCCTACGAGCAGTACTTC
CASSQTEASYEQYF
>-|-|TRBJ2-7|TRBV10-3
TGTGCCATCAGTGAGTATCACTCGAACGAGCAGTACTTC
CAISEYHSNEQYF
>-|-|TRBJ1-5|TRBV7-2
TGTGCCAGCAGCTTAGCGGGCAGGGTTAATCAGCCCCAGCATTTT
CASSLAGRVNQPQHF
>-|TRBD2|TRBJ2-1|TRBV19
TGTGCCAGTAGTATCACTAGCGGCCTCTACAATGAGCAGTTCTTC
CASSITSGLYNEQFF
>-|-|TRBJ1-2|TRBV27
TGTGCCAGCAGAGGAGGGGGCTATGGCTACACCTTC
CASRGGGYGYTF
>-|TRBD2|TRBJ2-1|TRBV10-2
TGCGCCACCAAGGGACTAGCGATAGACAATGAGCAGTTCTTC
CATKGLAIDNEQFF
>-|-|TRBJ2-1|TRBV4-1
TGCGCCAGCAGCCCGGTGGAGGTCGCCTACAATGAGCAGTTCTTC
CASSPVEVAYNEQFF
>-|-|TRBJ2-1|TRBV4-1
TGCGCCAGCAGCCAAGAGTGGAGACTCGGCATCGATGAGCAGTTCTTC
CASSQEWRLGIDEQFF
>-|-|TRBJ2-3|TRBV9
TGTGCCAGCAGCCTCGGAGGGGGTTGGAGCACAGATACGCAGTATTTT
CASSLGGGWSTDTQYF
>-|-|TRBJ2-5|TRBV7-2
TGTGCCAGCAGCCCATCAACGGGCCAGGGCGAGACCCAGTACTTC
CASSPSTGQGETQYF
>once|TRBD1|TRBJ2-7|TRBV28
TGTGCCAGCACTGAGACAGGGGGTGGAGAGCAGTACTTC
CASTETGGGEQYF
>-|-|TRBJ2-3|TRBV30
TGTGCCTGGACCGCGAGCGCTAGCACAGATACGCAGTATTTT
CAWTASASTDTQYF
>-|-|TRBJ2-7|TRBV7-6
TGTGCCAGCAGCTTAGTATCCGGACTCATACACGAGCAGTACTTC
CASSLVSGLIHEQYF
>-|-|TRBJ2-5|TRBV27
TGTGCCAGCAGTTGGGGCAGCCAAGAGACCCAGTACTTC
CASSWGSQETQYF